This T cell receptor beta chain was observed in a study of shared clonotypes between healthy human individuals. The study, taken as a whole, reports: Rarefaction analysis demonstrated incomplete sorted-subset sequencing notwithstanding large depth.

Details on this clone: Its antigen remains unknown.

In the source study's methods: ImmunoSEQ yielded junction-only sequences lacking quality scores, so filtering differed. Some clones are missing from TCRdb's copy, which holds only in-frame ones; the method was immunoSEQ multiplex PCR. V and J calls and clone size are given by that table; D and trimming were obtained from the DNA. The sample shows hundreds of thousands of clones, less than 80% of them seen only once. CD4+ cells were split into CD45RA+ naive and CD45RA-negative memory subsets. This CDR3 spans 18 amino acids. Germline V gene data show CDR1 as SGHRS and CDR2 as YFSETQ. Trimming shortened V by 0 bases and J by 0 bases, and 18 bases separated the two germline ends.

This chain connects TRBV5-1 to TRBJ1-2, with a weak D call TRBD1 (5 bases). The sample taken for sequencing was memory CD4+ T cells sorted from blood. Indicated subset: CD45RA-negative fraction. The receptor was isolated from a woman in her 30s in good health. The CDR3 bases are TGCGCCAGCAGCTTGGCAGGGCCCGAGTCTCCCACTAACTATGGCTACACCTTC. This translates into CASSLAGPESPTNYGYTF.